This TCR beta chain was identified in a study of shared clonotypes between healthy human individuals. The naive CD8 subset, CD45RO-negative cells positively selected for CCR7, excluded terminally differentiated effector memory CD45RA+ cells. The CDR3 totals 18 residues. V shed 0 bases and J shed 4 bases, with 18 bases lying between them. Germline CDR1 SGHNT, CDR2 YENEEA. The repertoire was sequenced with immunoSEQ multiplex PCR; TCRdb's copy has only in-frame clones and lacks some. Altogether hundreds of thousands of clones are present, about 95% being singletons, with the ten largest covering 0.09% to 0.13%.

The TCR sequence derives from a woman aged 25 to 45 in good health. The sequencing input was naive CD8+ T cells sorted from blood. The chain joins TRBV11-3 to TRBJ2-2; tentative D call: TRBD1 (6 bases). CDR3 protein: CASSLDRMGAPGTGELFF. The CDR3, as DNA: TGTGCCAGCAGCTTAGATCGTATGGGGGCGCCGGGCACCGGGGAGCTGTTTTTT.